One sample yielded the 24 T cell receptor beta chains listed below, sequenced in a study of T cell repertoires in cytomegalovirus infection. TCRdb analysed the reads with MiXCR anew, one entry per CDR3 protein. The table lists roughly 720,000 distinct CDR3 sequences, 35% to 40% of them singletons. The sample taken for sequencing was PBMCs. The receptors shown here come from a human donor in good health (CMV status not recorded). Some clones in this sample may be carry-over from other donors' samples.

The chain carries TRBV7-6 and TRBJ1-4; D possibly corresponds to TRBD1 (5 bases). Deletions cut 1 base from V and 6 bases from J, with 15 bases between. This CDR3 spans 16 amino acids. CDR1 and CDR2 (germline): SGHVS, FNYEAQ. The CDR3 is CASSLGWAQGHEKLFF. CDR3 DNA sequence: TGTGCCAGCAGCTTAGGTTGGGCCCAGGGCCATGAAAAACTGTTTTTT. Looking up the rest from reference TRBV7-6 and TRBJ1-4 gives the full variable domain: GAGVSQSPRYKVTKRGQDVALRCDPISGHVSLYWYRQALGQGPEFLTYFNYEAQQDKSGLPNDRFSAERPEGSISTLTIQRTEQRDSAMYRCASSLGWAQGHEKLFFGSGTQLSVL.

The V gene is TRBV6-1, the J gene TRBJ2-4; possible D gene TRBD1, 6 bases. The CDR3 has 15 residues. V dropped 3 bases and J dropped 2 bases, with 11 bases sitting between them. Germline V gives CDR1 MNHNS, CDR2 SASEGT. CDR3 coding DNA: TGTGCCAGCAGTGACCCACAGGGTTCCAAAAACATTCAGTACTTC. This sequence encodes CASSDPQGSKNIQYF.

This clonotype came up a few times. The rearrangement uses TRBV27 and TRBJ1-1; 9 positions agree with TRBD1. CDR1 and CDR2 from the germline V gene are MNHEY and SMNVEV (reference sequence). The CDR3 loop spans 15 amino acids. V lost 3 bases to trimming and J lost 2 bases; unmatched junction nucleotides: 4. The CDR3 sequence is CASSFGTGINTEAFF. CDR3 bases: TGTGCCAGCAGTTTCGGGACAGGGATCAACACTGAAGCTTTCTTT.

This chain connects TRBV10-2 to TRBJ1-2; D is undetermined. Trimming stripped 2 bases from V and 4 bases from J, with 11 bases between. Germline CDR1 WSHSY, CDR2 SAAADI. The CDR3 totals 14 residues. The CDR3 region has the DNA TGCGCCAGCAGTGAGACACTATACAGCTATGGCTACACCTTC. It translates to CASSETLYSYGYTF.

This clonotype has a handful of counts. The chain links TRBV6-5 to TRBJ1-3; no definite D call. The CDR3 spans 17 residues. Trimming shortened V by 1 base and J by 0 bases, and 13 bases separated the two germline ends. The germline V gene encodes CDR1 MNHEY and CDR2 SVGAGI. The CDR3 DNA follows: TGTGCCAGCAGTTACTTCGGATCCACGAGCTCTGGAAACACCATATATTTT. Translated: CASSYFGSTSSGNTIYF.

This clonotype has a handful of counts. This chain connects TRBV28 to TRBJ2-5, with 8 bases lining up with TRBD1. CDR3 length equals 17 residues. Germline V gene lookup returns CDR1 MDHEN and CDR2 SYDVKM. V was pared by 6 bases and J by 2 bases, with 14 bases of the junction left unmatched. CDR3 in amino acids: CASRFLRGRKGQETQYF. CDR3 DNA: TGTGCCAGCAGATTCCTCAGGGGGCGGAAGGGGCAAGAGACCCAGTACTTC.

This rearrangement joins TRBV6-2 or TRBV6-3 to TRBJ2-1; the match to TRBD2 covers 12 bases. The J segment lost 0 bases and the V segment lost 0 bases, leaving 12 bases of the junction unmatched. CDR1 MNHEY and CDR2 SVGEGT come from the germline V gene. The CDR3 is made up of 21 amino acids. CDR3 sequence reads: CASSYSTGTSGQPSSYNEQFF. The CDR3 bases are TGTGCCAGCAGTTACTCAACCGGGACTAGCGGGCAACCTAGCTCCTACAATGAGCAGTTCTTC.

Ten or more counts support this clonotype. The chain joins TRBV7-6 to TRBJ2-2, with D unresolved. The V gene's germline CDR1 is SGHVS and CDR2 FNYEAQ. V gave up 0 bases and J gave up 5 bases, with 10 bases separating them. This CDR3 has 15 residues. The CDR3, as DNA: TGTGCCAGCAGCTTAGCGTCGGGTGTTACCGGGGAGCTGTTTTTT. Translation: CASSLASGVTGELFF.

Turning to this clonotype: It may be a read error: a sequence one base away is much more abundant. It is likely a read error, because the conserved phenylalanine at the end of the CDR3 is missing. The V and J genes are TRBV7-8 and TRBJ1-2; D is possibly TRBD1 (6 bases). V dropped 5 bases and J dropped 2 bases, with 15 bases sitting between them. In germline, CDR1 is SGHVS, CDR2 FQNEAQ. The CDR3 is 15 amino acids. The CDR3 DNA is TGTGCCAGCAGCCCAGGGACATACCAAAACTATGGCTACACCTTA. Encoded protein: CASSPGTYQNYGYTL.

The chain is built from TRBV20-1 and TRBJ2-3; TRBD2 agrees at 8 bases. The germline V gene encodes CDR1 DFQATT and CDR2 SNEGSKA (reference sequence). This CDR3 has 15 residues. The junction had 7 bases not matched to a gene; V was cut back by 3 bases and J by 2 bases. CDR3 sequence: CSARAGSGNTDTQYF. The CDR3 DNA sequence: TGCAGTGCTAGGGCGGGTAGCGGGAACACAGATACGCAGTATTTT.

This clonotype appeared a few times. This CDR3 reads CASSWADNQETQYF. CDR3 nucleotide sequence: TGTGCCAGTTCGTGGGCGGACAACCAAGAGACCCAGTACTTC. The chain links TRBV19 to TRBJ2-5; possibly TRBD1 for D (5 bases). Germline CDR1 and CDR2: LNHDA and SQIVND (reference sequence). The CDR3 loop spans 14 amino acids. Trimming stripped 8 bases from V and 0 bases from J, with 13 bases between.

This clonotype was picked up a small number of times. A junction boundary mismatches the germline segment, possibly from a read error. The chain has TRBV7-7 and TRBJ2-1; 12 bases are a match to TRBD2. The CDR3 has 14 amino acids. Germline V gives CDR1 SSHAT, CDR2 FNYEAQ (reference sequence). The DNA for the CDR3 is TGTGCTAGCAGCCCCAGGCTAGCGGGGGGGAAGCAGTTCTTC. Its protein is CASSPRLAGGKQFF.

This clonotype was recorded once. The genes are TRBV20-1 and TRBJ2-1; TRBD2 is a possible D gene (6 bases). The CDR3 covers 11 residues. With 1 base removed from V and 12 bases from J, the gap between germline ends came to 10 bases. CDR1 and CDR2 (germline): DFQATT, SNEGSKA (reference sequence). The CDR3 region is CSARVTSRQFF. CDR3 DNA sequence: TGCAGTGCTAGAGTTACTAGCAGGCAGTTCTTC.

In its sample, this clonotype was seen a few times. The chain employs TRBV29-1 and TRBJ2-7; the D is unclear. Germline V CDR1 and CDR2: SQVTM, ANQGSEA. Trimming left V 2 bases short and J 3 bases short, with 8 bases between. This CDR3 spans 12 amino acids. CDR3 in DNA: TGCAGCGTTGAAACGGCGAGCTACGAGCAGTACTTC. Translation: CSVETASYEQYF.

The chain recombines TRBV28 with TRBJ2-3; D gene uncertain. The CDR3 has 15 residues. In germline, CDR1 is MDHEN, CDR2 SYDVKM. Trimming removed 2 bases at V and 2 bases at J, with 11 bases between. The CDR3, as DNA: TGTGCCAGCAGTTTAGGGCGGATTACCACAGATACGCAGTATTTT. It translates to CASSLGRITTDTQYF.

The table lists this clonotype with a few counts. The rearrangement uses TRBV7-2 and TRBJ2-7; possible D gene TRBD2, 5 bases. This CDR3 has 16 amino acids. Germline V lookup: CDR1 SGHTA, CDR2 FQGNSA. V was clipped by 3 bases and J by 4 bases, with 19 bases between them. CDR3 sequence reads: CASSLGDWNPTYEQYF. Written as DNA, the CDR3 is TGTGCCAGCAGCTTGGGAGACTGGAACCCGACTTACGAGCAGTACTTC. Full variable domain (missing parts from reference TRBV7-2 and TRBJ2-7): GAGVSQSPSNKVTEKGKDVELRCDPISGHTALYWYRQSLGQGLEFLIYFQGNSAPDKSGLPSDRFSAERTGGSVSTLTIQRTQQEDSAVYLCASSLGDWNPTYEQYFGPGTRLTVT.

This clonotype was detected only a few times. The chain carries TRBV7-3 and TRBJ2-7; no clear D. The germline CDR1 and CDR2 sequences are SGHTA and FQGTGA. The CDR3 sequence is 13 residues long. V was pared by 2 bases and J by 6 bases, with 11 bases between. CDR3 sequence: CASSLSYESEQYF. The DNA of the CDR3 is TGTGCCAGCAGCTTATCGTATGAGAGCGAGCAGTACTTC.

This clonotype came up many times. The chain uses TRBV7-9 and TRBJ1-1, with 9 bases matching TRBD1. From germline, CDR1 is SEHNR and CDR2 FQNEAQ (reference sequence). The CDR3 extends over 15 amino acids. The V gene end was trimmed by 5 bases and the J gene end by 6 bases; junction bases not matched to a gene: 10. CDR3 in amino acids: CASSHNAGQGAEAFF. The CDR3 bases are TGTGCCAGCAGCCACAACGCGGGACAGGGAGCTGAAGCTTTCTTT.

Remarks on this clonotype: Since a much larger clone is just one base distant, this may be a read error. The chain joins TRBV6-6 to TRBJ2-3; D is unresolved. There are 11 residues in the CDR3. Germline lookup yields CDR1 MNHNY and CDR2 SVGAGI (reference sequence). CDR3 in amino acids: CASNRPETQYF. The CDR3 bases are TGTGCCAGCAACCGCCCAGAGACGCAGTATTTT.

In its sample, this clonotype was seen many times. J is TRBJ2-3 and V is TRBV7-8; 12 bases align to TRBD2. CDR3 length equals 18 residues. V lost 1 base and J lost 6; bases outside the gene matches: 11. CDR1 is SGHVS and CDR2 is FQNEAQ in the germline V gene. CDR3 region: CASSLVSSSGGAGDTQYF. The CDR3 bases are TGTGCCAGCAGCTTAGTCTCATCTAGCGGGGGGGCAGGCGATACGCAGTATTTT.

CDR3 in DNA: TGTGCCAGTAGTATAAAGGGGGCATTATTCAATGAGCAGTTCTTC. Amino acid sequence: CASSIKGALFNEQFF. This chain uses TRBV19 with TRBJ2-1; 7 bases align to TRBD1. The germline CDR1 and CDR2 sequences are LNHDA and SQIVND (reference sequence). The J segment lost 6 bases and the V segment lost 2 bases, leaving 7 bases of the junction unmatched. The CDR3 covers 15 residues. Filled out from reference TRBV19 and TRBJ2-1, the complete variable domain reads DGGITQSPKYLFRKEGQNVTLSCEQNLNHDAMYWYRQDPGQGLRLIYYSQIVNDFQKGDIAEGYSVSREKKESFPLTVTSAQKNPTAFYLCASSIKGALFNEQFFGPGTRLTVL.

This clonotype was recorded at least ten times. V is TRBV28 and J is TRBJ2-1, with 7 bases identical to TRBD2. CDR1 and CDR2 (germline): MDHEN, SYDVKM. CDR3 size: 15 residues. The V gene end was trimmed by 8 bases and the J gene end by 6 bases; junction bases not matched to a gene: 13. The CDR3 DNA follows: TGTGCCAGCGTCTCCACGAGCGGGGCCCGCAATGAGCAGTTCTTC. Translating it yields CASVSTSGARNEQFF. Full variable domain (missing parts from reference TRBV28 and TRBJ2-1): DVKVTQSSRYLVKRTGEKVFLECVQDMDHENMFWYRQDPGLGLRLIYFSYDVKMKEKGDIPEGYSVSREKKERFSLILESASTNQTSMYLCASVSTSGARNEQFFGPGTRLTVL.

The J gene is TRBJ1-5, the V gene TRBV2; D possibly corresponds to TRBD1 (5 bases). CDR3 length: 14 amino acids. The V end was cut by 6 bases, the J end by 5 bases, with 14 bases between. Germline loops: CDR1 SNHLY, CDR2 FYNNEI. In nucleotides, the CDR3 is TGTGCCAGCAGCGCAGGGTCGAGGGATCAGCCCCAGCATTTT. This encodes CASSAGSRDQPQHF.

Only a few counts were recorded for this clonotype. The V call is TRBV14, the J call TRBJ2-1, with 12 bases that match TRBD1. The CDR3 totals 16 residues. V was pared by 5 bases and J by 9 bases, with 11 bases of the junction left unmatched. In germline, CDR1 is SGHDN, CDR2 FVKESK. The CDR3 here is CASSSSRGQGAREQFF. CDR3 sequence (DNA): TGTGCCAGCAGCTCAAGTAGGGGACAGGGGGCGCGTGAGCAGTTCTTC.